This record concerns one T cell receptor (beta chain) sequence. This sample stems from a study of blood T cell repertoires in COVID-19. Study overall: The analysed material was cDNA or gDNA that came from T cells, B-cell-depleted T cells, or PBMCs.

Produced via immunoSEQ multiplex PCR; TCRdb's table is partial and in-frame only. The data contain around 250,000 clones, over 75% of them seen just once; the ten biggest clones take up roughly 5%. Germline V lookup: CDR1 SGHRS, CDR2 YFSETQ. J gave up 7 bases and V 4 bases, and 13 bases lay outside the gene matches. The CDR3 runs 16 residues. The chain employs TRBV5-1 and TRBJ1-1, with 10 bases aligning to TRBD1. Sequencing was done on a sample of peripheral blood. The clonotype originates from a man aged 50 to 59 with active or convalescent COVID-19. DNA of the CDR3: TGCGCCAGCAGCATGGACAGGGGGTGGGTTCAAGGTGAAGCTTTCTTT. It specifies CASSMDRGWVQGEAFF.